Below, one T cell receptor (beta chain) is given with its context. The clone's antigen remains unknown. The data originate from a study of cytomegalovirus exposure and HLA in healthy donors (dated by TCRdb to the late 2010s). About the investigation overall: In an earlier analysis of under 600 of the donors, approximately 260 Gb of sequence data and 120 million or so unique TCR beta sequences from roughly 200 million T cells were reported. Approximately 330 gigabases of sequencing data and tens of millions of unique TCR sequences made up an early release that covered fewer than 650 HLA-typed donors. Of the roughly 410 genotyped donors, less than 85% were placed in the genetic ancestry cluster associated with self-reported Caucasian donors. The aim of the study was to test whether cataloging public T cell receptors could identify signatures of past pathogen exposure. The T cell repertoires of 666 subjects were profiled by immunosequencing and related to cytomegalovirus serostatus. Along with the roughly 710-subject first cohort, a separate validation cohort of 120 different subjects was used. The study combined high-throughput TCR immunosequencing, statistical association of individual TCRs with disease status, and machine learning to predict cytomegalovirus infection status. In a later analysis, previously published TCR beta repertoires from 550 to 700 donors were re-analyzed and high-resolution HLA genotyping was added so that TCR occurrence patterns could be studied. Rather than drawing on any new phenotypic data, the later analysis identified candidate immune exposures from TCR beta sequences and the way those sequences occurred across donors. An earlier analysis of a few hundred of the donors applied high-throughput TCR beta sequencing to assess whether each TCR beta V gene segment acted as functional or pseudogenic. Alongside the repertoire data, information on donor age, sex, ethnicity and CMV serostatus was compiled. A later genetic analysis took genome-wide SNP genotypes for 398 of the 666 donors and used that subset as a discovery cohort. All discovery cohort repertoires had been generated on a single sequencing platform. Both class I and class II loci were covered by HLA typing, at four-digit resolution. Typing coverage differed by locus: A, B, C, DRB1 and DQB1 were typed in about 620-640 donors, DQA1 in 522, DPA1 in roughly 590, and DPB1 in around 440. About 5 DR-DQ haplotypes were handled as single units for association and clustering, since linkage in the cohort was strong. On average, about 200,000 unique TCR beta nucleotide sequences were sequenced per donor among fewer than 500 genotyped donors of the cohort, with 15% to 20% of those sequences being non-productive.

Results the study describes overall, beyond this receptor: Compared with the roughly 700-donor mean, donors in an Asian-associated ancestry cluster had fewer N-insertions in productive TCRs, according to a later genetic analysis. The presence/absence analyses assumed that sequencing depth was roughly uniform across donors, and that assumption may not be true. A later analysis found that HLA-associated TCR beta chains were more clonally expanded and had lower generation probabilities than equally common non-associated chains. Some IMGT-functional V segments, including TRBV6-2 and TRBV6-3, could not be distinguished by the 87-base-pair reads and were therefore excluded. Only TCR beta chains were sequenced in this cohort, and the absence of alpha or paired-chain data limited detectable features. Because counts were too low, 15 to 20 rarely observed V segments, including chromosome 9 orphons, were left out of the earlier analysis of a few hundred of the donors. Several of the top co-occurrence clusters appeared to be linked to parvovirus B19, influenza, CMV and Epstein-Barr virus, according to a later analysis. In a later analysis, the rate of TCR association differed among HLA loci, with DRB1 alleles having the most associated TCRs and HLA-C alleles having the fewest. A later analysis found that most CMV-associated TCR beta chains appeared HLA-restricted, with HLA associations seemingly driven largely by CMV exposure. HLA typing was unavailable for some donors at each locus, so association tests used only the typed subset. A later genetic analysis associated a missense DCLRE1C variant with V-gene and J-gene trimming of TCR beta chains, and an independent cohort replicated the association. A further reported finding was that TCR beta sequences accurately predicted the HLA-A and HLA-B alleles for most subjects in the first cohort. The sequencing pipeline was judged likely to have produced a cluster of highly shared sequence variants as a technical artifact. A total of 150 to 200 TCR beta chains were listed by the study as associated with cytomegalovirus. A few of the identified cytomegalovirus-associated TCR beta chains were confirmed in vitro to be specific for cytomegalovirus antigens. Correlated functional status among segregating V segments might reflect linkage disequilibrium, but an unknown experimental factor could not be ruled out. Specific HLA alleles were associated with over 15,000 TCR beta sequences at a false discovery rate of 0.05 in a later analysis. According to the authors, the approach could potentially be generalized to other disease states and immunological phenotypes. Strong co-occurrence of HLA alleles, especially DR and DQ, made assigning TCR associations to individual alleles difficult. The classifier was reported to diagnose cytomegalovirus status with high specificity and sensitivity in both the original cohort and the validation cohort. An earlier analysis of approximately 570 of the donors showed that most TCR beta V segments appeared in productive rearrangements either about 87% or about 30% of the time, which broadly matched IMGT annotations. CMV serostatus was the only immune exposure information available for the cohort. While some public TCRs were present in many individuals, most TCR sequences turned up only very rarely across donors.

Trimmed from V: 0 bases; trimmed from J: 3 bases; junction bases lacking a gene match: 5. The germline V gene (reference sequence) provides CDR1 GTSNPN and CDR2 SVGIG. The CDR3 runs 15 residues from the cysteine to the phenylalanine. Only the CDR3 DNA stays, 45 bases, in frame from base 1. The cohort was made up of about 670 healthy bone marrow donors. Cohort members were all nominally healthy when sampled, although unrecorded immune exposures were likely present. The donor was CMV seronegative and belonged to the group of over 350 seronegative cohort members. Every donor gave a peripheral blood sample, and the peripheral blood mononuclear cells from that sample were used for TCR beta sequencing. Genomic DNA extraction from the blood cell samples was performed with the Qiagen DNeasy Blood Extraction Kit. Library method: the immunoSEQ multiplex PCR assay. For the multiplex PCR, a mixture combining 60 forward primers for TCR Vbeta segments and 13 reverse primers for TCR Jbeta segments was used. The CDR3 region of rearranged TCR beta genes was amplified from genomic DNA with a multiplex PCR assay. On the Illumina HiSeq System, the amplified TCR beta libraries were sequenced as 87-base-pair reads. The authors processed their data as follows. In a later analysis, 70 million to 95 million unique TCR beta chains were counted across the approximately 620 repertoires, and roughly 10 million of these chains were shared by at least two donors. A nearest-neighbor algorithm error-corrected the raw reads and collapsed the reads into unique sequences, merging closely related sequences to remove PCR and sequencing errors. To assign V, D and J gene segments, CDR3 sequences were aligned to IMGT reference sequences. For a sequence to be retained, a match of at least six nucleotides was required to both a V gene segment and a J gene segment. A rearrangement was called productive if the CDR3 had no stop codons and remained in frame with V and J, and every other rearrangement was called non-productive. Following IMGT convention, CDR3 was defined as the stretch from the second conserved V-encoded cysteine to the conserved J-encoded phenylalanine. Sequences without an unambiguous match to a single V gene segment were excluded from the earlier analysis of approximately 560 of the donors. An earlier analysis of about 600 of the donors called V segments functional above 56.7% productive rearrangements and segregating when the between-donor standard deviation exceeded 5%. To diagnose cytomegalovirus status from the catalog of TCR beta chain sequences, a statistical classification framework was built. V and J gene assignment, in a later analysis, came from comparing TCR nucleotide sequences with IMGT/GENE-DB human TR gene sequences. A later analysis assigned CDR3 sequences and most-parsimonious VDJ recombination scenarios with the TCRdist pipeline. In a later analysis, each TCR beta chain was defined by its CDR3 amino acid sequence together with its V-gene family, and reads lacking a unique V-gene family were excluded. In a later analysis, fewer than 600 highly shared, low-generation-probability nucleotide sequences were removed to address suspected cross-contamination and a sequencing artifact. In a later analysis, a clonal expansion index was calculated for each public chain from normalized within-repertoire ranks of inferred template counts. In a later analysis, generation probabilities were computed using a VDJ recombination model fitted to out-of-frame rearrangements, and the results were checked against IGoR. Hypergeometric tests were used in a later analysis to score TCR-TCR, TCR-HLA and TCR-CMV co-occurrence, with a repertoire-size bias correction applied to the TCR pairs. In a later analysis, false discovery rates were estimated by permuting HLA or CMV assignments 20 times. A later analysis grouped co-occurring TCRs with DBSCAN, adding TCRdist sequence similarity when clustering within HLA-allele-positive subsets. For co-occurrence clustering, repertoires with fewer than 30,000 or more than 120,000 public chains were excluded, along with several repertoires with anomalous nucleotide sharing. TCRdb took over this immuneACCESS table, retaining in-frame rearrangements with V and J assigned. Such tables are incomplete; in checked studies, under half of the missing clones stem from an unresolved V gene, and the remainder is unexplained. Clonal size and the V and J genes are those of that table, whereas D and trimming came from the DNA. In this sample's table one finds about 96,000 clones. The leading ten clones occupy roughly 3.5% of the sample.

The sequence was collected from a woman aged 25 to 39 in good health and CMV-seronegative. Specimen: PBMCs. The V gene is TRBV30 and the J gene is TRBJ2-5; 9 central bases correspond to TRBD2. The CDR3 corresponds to CAWSVLQRGEETQYF. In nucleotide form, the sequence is TGTGCCTGGAGTGTACTCCAGCGGGGGGAAGAGACCCAGTACTTC.